This T cell receptor (beta chain) is from a study of siplizumab effects on memory and regulatory T cells. General study findings and limits: With siplizumab, cumulative frequency of CD4+ memory-derived alloreactive sequences dropped significantly.

Notes on this clone: Its target is unknown.

Germline V gene data show CDR1 as SNHLY and CDR2 as FYNNEI. V was cut by 6 bases and J by 6 bases, with 23 bases left in between. CDR3 length: 16 residues. The assay was immunoSEQ multiplex PCR, and TCRdb's table has in-frame clones only and misses some. The sample has around 95,000 clones, about 94% seen once. This receptor was taken from a human donor in good health. The specimen was non-Treg CD4+ T cells sorted from blood. The V and J genes are TRBV2 and TRBJ1-1; maybe TRBD1 (5 bases). For the CDR3, the DNA is TGTGCCAGCAGAGACGCAGGGCGAGGAAGGAATGCTGAAGCTTTCTTT. Translating gives CASRDAGRGRNAEAFF. The complete variable domain, with remaining parts taken from reference TRBV2 and TRBJ1-1, reads EPEVTQTPSHQVTQMGQEVILRCVPISNHLYFYWYRQILGQKVEFLVSFYNNEISEKSEIFDDQFSVERPDGSNFTLKIRSTKLEDSAMYFCASRDAGRGRNAEAFFGQGTRLTVV.